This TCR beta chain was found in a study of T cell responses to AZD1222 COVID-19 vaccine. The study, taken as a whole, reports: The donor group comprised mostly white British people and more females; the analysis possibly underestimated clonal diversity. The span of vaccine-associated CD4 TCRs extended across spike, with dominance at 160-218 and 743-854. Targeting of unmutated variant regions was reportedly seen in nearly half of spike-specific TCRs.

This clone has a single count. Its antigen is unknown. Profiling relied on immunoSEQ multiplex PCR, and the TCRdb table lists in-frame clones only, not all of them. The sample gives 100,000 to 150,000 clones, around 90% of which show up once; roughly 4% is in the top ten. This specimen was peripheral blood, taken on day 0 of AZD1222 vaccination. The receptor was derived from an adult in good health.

In nucleotides, the CDR3 is TGTGCCAGACCCACGGGGGCGAGCAATGAGCAGTTCTTC. Translated: CARPTGASNEQFF. V is TRBV2 and J is TRBJ2-1; tentatively, D is TRBD1 or TRBD2 (6 bases each). The CDR3 consists of 13 residues. Trimming left V 9 bases short and J 6 bases short, with 15 bases between. Germline V CDR1 and CDR2: SNHLY, FYNNEI.